The clone carrying this T cell receptor beta chain was seen repeatedly, ten times or more. The data are from a study of human T cells and chemical hapten exposure. The sample's time point: patch test 3, about 24 weeks after DPC sensitization. As for treatment: therapeutic diphenylcyclopropenone sensitization with weekly scalp DPC. Per the germline V gene, CDR1 is MGHRA and CDR2 is YSYEKL. This CDR3 is built from 13 residues. The V and J ends lost 4 bases and 4 bases respectively, with 10 bases between them. One entry per CDR3 protein results from TCRdb running MiXCR on the RACE reads. The data contain roughly 200,000 distinct CDR3 sequences, roughly a quarter of them singletons.

This TCR derives from a woman aged 40 to 49 with alopecia areata. Some clones in this sample may be carry-over from other donors' samples. Sequences were derived from whole blood, sampled in connection with sensitization to the hapten diphenylcyclopropenone (DPC). The chain is built from TRBV4-1 and TRBJ1-2; no firm D call. CDR3 bases: TGCGCCAGCAGCCTGGACGGAATCTATGGCTACACCTTC. It translates to CASSLDGIYGYTF.